The 26 T cell receptor beta chains presented below share a single source sample, sequenced in a study of blood T cell repertoires in COVID-19. Sequenced by immunoSEQ multiplex PCR; TCRdb stores in-frame clones only, minus some. There are over 250,000 clones in the sample; about 81% occur only once, and roughly 1.5% lies in the top ten. Sequencing was performed on peripheral blood. The receptors stem from a human donor with COVID-19, enrolled during active disease. The donor label of this sample is uncertain.

The J gene is TRBJ2-5, the V gene TRBV9, with TRBD1 matching over 7 bases. V lost 3 bases, J lost 2 bases, and 4 bases stayed unmatched. The CDR3 is 14 amino acids. The germline V gene has CDR1 SGDLS and CDR2 YYNGEE. CDR3: CASSATTGQETQYF. DNA of the CDR3: TGTGCCAGCAGCGCCACGACAGGGCAAGAGACCCAGTACTTC.

This CDR3 reads CASSLSGQGFHGYTF. As DNA, the CDR3 is TGTGCCAGCAGTTTATCGGGACAGGGGTTTCATGGCTACACCTTC. V and J are TRBV6-2 or TRBV6-3 and TRBJ1-2; TRBD1 matches at 10 bases. The germline V gene has CDR1 MNHEY and CDR2 SVGEGT. The CDR3 loop spans 15 amino acids. V dropped 4 bases and J dropped 6; count of bases not matched to a gene: 8.

The chain is built from TRBV2 and TRBJ1-1; D unresolved. This CDR3 is built from 14 residues. The ends were cut back, 2 bases at V and 5 bases at J, with 12 bases in the middle. The germline V gene has CDR1 SNHLY and CDR2 FYNNEI. The CDR3 DNA sequence: TGTGCCAGCAGTGAAACGAGGGTATGGACTGAAGCTTTCTTT. It encodes CASSETRVWTEAFF.

This chain connects TRBV7-8 to TRBJ1-4; D is unresolved. V lost 2 bases to trimming and J lost 7 bases, with 17 bases between them. In germline, CDR1 is SGHVS, CDR2 FQNEAQ. This CDR3 region has 16 residues. CDR3 bases: TGTGCCAGCAGCTTAAACCATGAGGGCTGGAGTGAAAAACTGTTTTTT. Protein sequence: CASSLNHEGWSEKLFF.

The V gene is TRBV19, the J gene TRBJ1-2; D is perhaps TRBD1 (5 bases). Germline V gene lookup returns CDR1 LNHDA and CDR2 SQIVND (reference sequence). Trimming pared 7 bases from V and 8 bases from J, leaving 20 bases between. The CDR3 is made up of 14 amino acids. The CDR3 nucleotides are TGTGCCAGTATGGCCCTCGGGGGGTATGGCGGCTACACCTTC. It specifies CASMALGGYGGYTF.

This clone has a handful of counts. This chain joins TRBV12-5 and TRBJ2-3, with D perhaps TRBD2 (6 bases). Deletions cut 5 bases from V and 6 bases from J, with 12 bases between. Germline CDR1 is LGHNT and CDR2 is FRNRAP. This CDR3 is 13 amino acids long. The CDR3 DNA sequence: TGTGCTAGTGGTCCCCGCGGGGAGGATACGCAGTATTTT. This gives the protein CASGPRGEDTQYF.

The rearrangement uses TRBV6-5 and TRBJ2-1; TRBD2 is a possible D gene (6 bases). The CDR3 covers 14 residues. Looked up from germline, CDR1 is MNHEY and CDR2 is SVGAGI. V lost 6 bases to trimming and J lost 8 bases, with 17 bases between them. CDR3 DNA: TGTGCCAGCAGGGACCTGGCGGGAATCGATGAGCAGTTCTTC. Translating it yields CASRDLAGIDEQFF.

This clone was counted once. The chain joins TRBV28 to TRBJ1-6; 11 nucleotides line up with TRBD1. V was pared by 5 bases and J by 6 bases, with 6 bases of the junction left unmatched. This CDR3 comprises 16 residues. CDR1 and CDR2 (germline): MDHEN, SYDVKM. The chain's CDR3 is CASSDGTGGFNSPLHF. The CDR3 DNA follows: TGTGCCAGCAGTGACGGGACAGGGGGATTTAATTCACCCCTCCACTTT.

This rearrangement joins TRBV9 to TRBJ2-3; tentatively, D is TRBD1 (6 bases). The V gene lost 0 bases and the J gene lost 5 bases, with 16 bases spanning the gap. The CDR3 loop spans 16 amino acids. From germline, CDR1 is SGDLS and CDR2 YYNGEE. The CDR3 spells CASSVAGQGLEDTQYF. The DNA of the CDR3 is TGTGCCAGCAGCGTAGCAGGCCAGGGGCTGGAAGATACGCAGTATTTT.

The rearrangement joins TRBV7-2 to TRBJ2-7; no clear D gene. This CDR3 spans 14 amino acids. V lost 2 bases, J lost 2 bases, and 10 bases lay in between. Germline V CDR1 and CDR2: SGHTA, FQGNSA. The CDR3: CASSLSQATYEQYF. CDR3 coding DNA: TGTGCCAGCAGCTTATCACAAGCGACCTACGAGCAGTACTTC.

The V call is TRBV7-6, the J call TRBJ2-1, with D uncertain. V lost 4 bases, J lost 13 bases, and 11 bases lay in between. This CDR3 has 11 residues. The germline gives CDR1 SGHVS, CDR2 FNYEAQ. This CDR3 reads CASSSGLSQFF. The CDR3 bases are TGTGCCAGCAGCTCCGGTCTTAGCCAGTTCTTC.

The chain uses TRBV7-3 and TRBJ1-6; D is uncertain. The CDR3 runs to 15 residues. V lost 5 bases, J lost 10 bases, and 18 bases lay in between. CDR1 and CDR2 (germline): SGHTA, FQGTGA. For the CDR3, the DNA is TGTGCCAGCAGCCGCCTTGCGGGCCCTGGGTCACCCCTCCACTTT. Translated, it gives CASSRLAGPGSPLHF. Full variable domain (remainder filled in from reference TRBV7-3 and TRBJ1-6): GAGVSQTPSNKVTEKGKYVELRCDPISGHTALYWYRQSLGQGPEFLIYFQGTGAADDSGLPNDRFFAVRPEGSVSTLKIQRTERGDSAVYLCASSRLAGPGSPLHFGNGTRLTVT.

The chain carries TRBV15 and TRBJ2-7; perhaps TRBD1 as D (5 bases). V was pared by 0 bases and J by 4 bases, with 10 bases between. This CDR3 spans 14 amino acids. Germline assignment: CDR1 LNHNV and CDR2 YYDKDF (reference sequence). The CDR3 nucleotides read TGTGCCACCAGCAGAGACAGGGCTCAATACGAGCAGTACTTC. Translating gives CATSRDRAQYEQYF.

The rearrangement joins TRBV12-3 or TRBV12-4 to TRBJ1-1, with unresolved D. Between the trimmed V and J ends, which lost 0 bases and 6 bases, there was a span of 8 bases. The length of the CDR3 is 13 residues. CDR3 region: CASSLALGAEAFF. DNA of the CDR3: TGTGCCAGCAGTTTAGCGCTCGGGGCTGAAGCTTTCTTT.

The genes are TRBV27 and TRBJ1-3, with D tentatively TRBD1 (6 bases). The V gene lost 6 bases and the J gene lost 3 bases, with 15 bases spanning the gap. CDR3 size: 15 residues. Germline V gene data show CDR1 as MNHEY and CDR2 as SMNVEV (reference sequence). CDR3 DNA sequence: TGTGCCAGCAGCCCCTTGGGGGCAGGTGGAAACACCATATATTTT. Translated, it gives CASSPLGAGGNTIYF.

The gene calls are TRBV30 and TRBJ2-7; 8 bases align to TRBD2. CDR3 length equals 14 residues. The V segment lost 7 bases and the J segment 4 bases; nucleotides outside the gene matches: 12. Germline loops: CDR1 GTSNPN, CDR2 SVGIG (reference sequence). The chain's CDR3 is CAFTPAGVRYEQYF. In DNA, the CDR3 is TGTGCCTTTACCCCAGCGGGAGTGCGGTACGAGCAGTACTTC.

The chain is built from TRBV7-2 and TRBJ2-3, with a tentative D call TRBD2 (6 bases). Trimming pared 7 bases from V and 0 bases from J, leaving 8 bases between. The CDR3 contains 13 residues. Germline CDR1 is SGHTA and CDR2 is FQGNSA. The CDR3 nucleotides read TGTGCCAGCAAACGGGAGAGCACAGATACGCAGTATTTT. This translates into CASKRESTDTQYF.

This clone was found once. The V gene is TRBV28, the J gene TRBJ1-5; maybe TRBD1 (6 bases). This CDR3 is 12 amino acids long. The germline V gene has CDR1 MDHEN and CDR2 SYDVKM. V was trimmed by 4 bases and J by 5 bases, leaving 6 bases between them. The chain's CDR3 is CASSSGDQPQHF. CDR3 bases: TGTGCCAGCAGTTCAGGGGATCAGCCCCAGCATTTT.

This clone has a single count. This chain joins TRBV3-1 (or the pseudogene TRBV3-2) and TRBJ1-1; D not certain. Trimming removed 2 bases from V and 5 bases from J, with 9 bases in between. The CDR3 has 13 amino acids. From germline, CDR1 is LGHDT and CDR2 YNNKEL (reference sequence). CDR3 sequence (DNA): TGTGCCAGCAGCCAAATCGCGGGGACTGAAGCTTTCTTT. Translating gives CASSQIAGTEAFF.

The V call is TRBV28, the J call TRBJ2-7; 10 bases match TRBD1. CDR3 length: 15 residues. Per the germline V gene, CDR1 is MDHEN and CDR2 is SYDVKM. Trimming cost V 4 bases and J 5 bases; bases outside gene matches: 8. The chain's CDR3 is CASSYNQGTGDEQYF. The CDR3 coding sequence is TGTGCCAGCAGTTACAATCAAGGGACAGGGGACGAGCAGTACTTC.

The chain couples TRBV6-5 to TRBJ1-2; 8 nucleotides line up with TRBD1. CDR1 MNHEY and CDR2 SVGAGI come from the germline V gene. This CDR3 has 13 amino acids. The trim removed 4 bases at V and 8 bases at J, leaving 6 bases unmatched. The CDR3 DNA reads as TGTGCCAGCAGTTCCCGACAGGGGAGAGGCTACACCTTC. Amino acids: CASSSRQGRGYTF.

With respect to this clone: The sample carries other DNA sequences with the same CDR3. The rearrangement uses TRBV3-1 (or the pseudogene TRBV3-2) and TRBJ1-5, with a tentative D call TRBD1 (5 bases). Germline loops: CDR1 LGHDT, CDR2 YNNKEL (reference sequence). The CDR3 runs 13 residues. V gave up 1 base and J gave up 5 bases, with 6 bases separating them. The chain's CDR3 is CASSQAGDQPQHF. In nucleotides, the CDR3 is TGTGCCAGCAGCCAAGCGGGGGATCAGCCCCAGCATTTT.

The CDR3 spells CASSPSLLVGYTF. The CDR3 DNA reads as TGTGCCAGCAGTCCTAGCCTCCTGGTGGGCTACACCTTC. The rearrangement uses TRBV6-6 and TRBJ1-2; D remains unclear. There are 13 residues in the CDR3. Germline V CDR1 and CDR2: MNHNY, SVGAGI (reference sequence). V lost 5 bases and J 8 bases, leaving 15 bases between the germline ends.

J is TRBJ2-7 and V is TRBV29-1, with D possibly being TRBD2 (6 bases). V lost 0 bases and J lost 6, with 12 bases in between. The length of the CDR3 is 13 residues. Looked up from germline, CDR1 is SQVTM and CDR2 is ANQGSEA. CDR3 protein: CSVEEVRGGEQYF. CDR3 in DNA: TGCAGCGTTGAAGAAGTGCGGGGTGGCGAGCAGTACTTC.

The chain uses TRBV27 and TRBJ2-1; 7 nucleotides line up with TRBD1. CDR3 length: 16 amino acids. V shed 0 bases and J 1 base; nucleotides not matched to a gene: 3. The germline V gene has CDR1 MNHEY and CDR2 SMNVEV (reference sequence). This CDR3 reads CASSLSGQWSYNEQFF. As DNA, the CDR3 is TGTGCCAGCAGTTTATCGGGACAGTGGTCCTACAATGAGCAGTTCTTC.

The chain links TRBV29-1 to TRBJ2-3, with 10 bases that match TRBD2. V gave up 3 bases and J gave up 3 bases; unmatched junction bases: 6. From germline, CDR1 is SQVTM and CDR2 ANQGSEA. The CDR3 is 15 amino acids. The CDR3 DNA sequence: TGCAGCGTTGAGAGCCTAGCGGGAGTAACAGATACGCAGTATTTT. This sequence encodes CSVESLAGVTDTQYF.